This TCR beta chain originates from a study of blood T cells in healthy people across ages. Germline assignment: CDR1 MNHEY and CDR2 SVGAGI. There are 16 residues in the CDR3. V trimming: 4 bases; J trimming: 2 bases; junction bases outside the gene matches: 9. This clonotype has just a few counts. The authors ran a second PCR of roughly 7 to 11 cycles using a sample-barcoded 5' primer and a J-beta primer mix. From the 5' RACE reads, TCRdb called clonotypes with MiXCR, one entry per CDR3 protein. The profile shows 1.5 million to 2 million distinct CDR3 sequences, around 50% of them singletons. The receptor's source is a middle-aged woman in good health. The sequenced sample consisted of blood. This rearrangement joins TRBV6-5 to TRBJ2-3; 7 nucleotides line up with TRBD2. The CDR3, as DNA: TGTGCCAGCAGTTGGGCGGCTAGCGGAAACACAGATACGCAGTATTTT. Translating gives CASSWAASGNTDTQYF.